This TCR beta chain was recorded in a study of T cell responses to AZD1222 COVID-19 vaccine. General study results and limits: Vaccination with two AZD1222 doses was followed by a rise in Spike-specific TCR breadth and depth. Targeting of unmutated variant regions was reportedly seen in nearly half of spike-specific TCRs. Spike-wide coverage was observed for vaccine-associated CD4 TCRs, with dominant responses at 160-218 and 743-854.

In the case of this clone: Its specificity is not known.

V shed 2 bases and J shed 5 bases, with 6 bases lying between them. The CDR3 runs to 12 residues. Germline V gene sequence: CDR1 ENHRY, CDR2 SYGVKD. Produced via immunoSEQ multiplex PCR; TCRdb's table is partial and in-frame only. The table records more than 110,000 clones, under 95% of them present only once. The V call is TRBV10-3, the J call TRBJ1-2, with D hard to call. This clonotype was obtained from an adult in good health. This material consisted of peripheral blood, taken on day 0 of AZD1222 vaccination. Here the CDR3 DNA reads TGTGCCATCAGTGAGGGCGGTTATGGCTACACCTTC. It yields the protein CAISEGGYGYTF.